These 19 T cell receptor beta chains were all obtained from the same sample, sequenced in a study of immune characterization of retroperitoneal liposarcoma. In TCRdb, the PCR reads were re-called with MiXCR into one record per CDR3 protein. The sample holds over 10,000 distinct CDR3 sequences, 40% to 50% seen once. Sequencing was performed on tumor tissue. These receptors came from a female donor with retroperitoneal liposarcoma.

By its share, this clonotype is medium-sized. The V call is TRBV6-1, the J call TRBJ2-2; no clear D. Germline assignment: CDR1 MNHNS and CDR2 SASEGT. The CDR3 is made up of 15 amino acids. Trimming took 6 bases from V and 6 from J, leaving 17 bases between them. The DNA for the CDR3 is TGTGCCAGCAGACTCCAGTCCGGAATTCCCGGGGAGCTGTTTTTT. It translates to CASRLQSGIPGELFF.

The CDR3 DNA follows: TGTGCCAGCGGGTGGGACAGGGAGACCCAGTACTTC. It yields the protein CASGWDRETQYF. This sequence joins TRBV6-8 and TRBJ2-1; 8 positions agree with TRBD1. The J call may be incorrect, as the DNA end agrees better with TRBJ2-5. Germline V gene sequence: CDR1 MNHGY, CDR2 SAAAGT. This CDR3 is 12 amino acids long.

The V and J genes are TRBV6-5 and TRBJ2-1; no clear D gene. Trimming shortened V by 0 bases and J by 6 bases, and 3 bases separated the two germline ends. Germline V gives CDR1 MNHEY, CDR2 SVGAGI. There are 12 residues in the CDR3. CDR3 amino acids: CASSYSFNEQFF. Here the CDR3 DNA reads TGTGCCAGCAGTTACTCGTTCAATGAGCAGTTCTTC.

This chain joins TRBV6-1 and TRBJ1-4, with TRBD1 identical over 10 bases. Unmatched junction bases numbered 5, after V lost 3 bases and J lost 4 bases. The CDR3 has 16 amino acids. The germline CDR1 and CDR2 sequences are MNHNS and SASEGT. DNA of the CDR3: TGTGCCAGCAGTGAGGAGACAGGGGGCGGTAATGAAAAACTGTTTTTT. The encoded protein is CASSEETGGGNEKLFF.

This clonotype appeared a single time. The junction and the germline gene differ at one end; a read error may be behind it. This chain uses TRBV10-1 with TRBJ1-1, with D hard to call. CDR1 is WNHNN, CDR2 SYGVQD, per germline (reference sequence). The CDR3 length is 15 residues. The CDR3 DNA follows: TGCGCCAGCAGTGAAAACGGCCCCGAGAACGCTGAAGCTTTCTTT. This translates into CASSENGPENAEAFF.

On this clonotype itself: A much bigger clone sits one base away, suggesting this may be a read error. The chain is built from TRBV7-8 and TRBJ2-5; tentative D call: TRBD1 (5 bases). The V end was cut by 0 bases, the J end by 13 bases, with 21 bases between. Germline CDR1 is SGHVS and CDR2 is FQNEAQ. The CDR3 extends over 15 amino acids. The CDR3 DNA reads as TGTGCCAGCAGCTTAGCTCCCACAGGTACCTACGAGCGGTACTTC. Its translation is CASSLAPTGTYERYF.

This clonotype was seen a handful of times. The chain combines TRBV7-2 with TRBJ2-3; a possible D gene is TRBD1 (6 bases). TRBJ2-1 matches the DNA end more closely, so the J call is doubtful. Germline-derived CDR1 and CDR2 are SGHTA and FQGNSA. This CDR3 comprises 15 residues. The chain's CDR3 is CASSLVVGQQETQFF. The CDR3 DNA sequence: TGTGCCAGCAGCTTAGTCGTCGGACAGCAAGAGACCCAGTTCTTC.

This clonotype is medium-sized within its sample. The chain joins TRBV6-1 to TRBJ2-1; D is possibly TRBD1 (7 bases). The end of the DNA aligns better with TRBJ2-7, so the J call may be wrong. The CDR3 sequence is 17 residues long. The germline CDR1 and CDR2 sequences are MNHNS and SASEGT. DNA of the CDR3: TGTGCCAGCAGTGAAGGAGCAGGGGGGAGCTCCTACAATGAGCAGTACTTC. Translation gives CASSEGAGGSSYNEQYF.

With respect to this clonotype: The missing conserved phenylalanine or tryptophan at the end of this CDR3 makes a read error likely. The gene calls are TRBV6-6 and TRBJ2-5; TRBD1 is a possible D gene (6 bases). The DNA end lines up better with TRBJ2-7; the J call may be wrong. CDR3 length: 13 amino acids. Germline V gene data show CDR1 as MNHNY and CDR2 as SVGAGI (reference sequence). The DNA of the CDR3 is TGTGCCAGCAGTTACACAGGGCCCTACGAGCAGTACTCC. Its translation is CASSYTGPYEQYS.

The V and J genes are TRBV7-2 and TRBJ1-4; D is perhaps TRBD1 (5 bases). Trimming took 1 base from V and 8 from J, leaving 14 bases between them. The CDR3 runs to 15 residues. The V gene's germline CDR1 is SGHTA and CDR2 FQGNSA. The CDR3 DNA sequence: TGTGCCAGCAGCTTAGATGGGGGGAGTTGGGAAAAACTGTTTTTT. Its translation: CASSLDGGSWEKLFF.

This clonotype was picked up a small number of times. This rearrangement joins TRBV11-3 to TRBJ2-1, with D possibly matching TRBD1 (5 bases). Germline V gene data show CDR1 as SGHNT and CDR2 as YENEEA. The CDR3 runs to 13 residues. Trimming took off 4 bases at V and 10 bases at J, with 14 bases between the two ends. The CDR3 DNA follows: TGTGCCAGCAGCTCTGGACACCGCTACGAGCAGTTCTTC. Amino acid sequence: CASSSGHRYEQFF.

J is TRBJ2-1 and V is TRBV6-1; TRBD1 is a possible D gene (6 bases). CDR1 is MNHNS and CDR2 is SASEGT in the germline V gene. This CDR3 has 16 amino acids. Trimming shortened V by 2 bases and J by 0 bases, and 11 bases separated the two germline ends. The CDR3 sequence is CASSEWGQGSYNEQFF. CDR3 bases: TGTGCCAGCAGTGAATGGGGACAAGGCTCCTACAATGAGCAGTTCTTC.

The V and J genes are TRBV6-1 and TRBJ1-6; unclear D gene. The CDR3 is 15 amino acids. The germline V gene encodes CDR1 MNHNS and CDR2 SASEGT. Trimming stripped 3 bases from V and 8 bases from J, with 14 bases between. In DNA, the CDR3 is TGTGCCAGCAGTGACGGACCCCCACGGGATTCACCCCTCCACTTT. Its protein is CASSDGPPRDSPLHF.

V usage is TRBV7-6 and J usage is TRBJ1-4; the D is unclear. Trimming took off 8 bases at V and 4 bases at J, with 14 bases between the two ends. From germline, CDR1 is SGHVS and CDR2 FNYEAQ. This CDR3 has 14 residues. CDR3 protein: CASGRSALNEKLFF. The CDR3 coding sequence is TGTGCCAGCGGCAGATCAGCGCTTAATGAAAAACTGTTTTTT.

V is TRBV11-2 and J is TRBJ2-1, with TRBD2 matching over 8 bases. The J call is doubtful: the DNA matches TRBJ2-7 better. CDR3 size: 18 residues. Germline CDR1 reads SGHAT; CDR2 reads FQNNGV. The CDR3 spells CASSFPGFGREGQNEQYF. The CDR3 region has the DNA TGTGCCAGCAGCTTTCCAGGTTTCGGGAGGGAAGGTCAGAATGAGCAGTACTTC.

The chain is built from TRBV27 and TRBJ2-5; D possibly corresponds to TRBD2 (6 bases). V gave up 5 bases and J gave up 5 bases, with 21 bases separating them. The CDR3 covers 16 residues. CDR1 and CDR2 (germline): MNHEY, SMNVEV (reference sequence). As DNA, the CDR3 is TGTGCCAGCAGTCACTCCCAGGGACTTGCGAAGGAGACCCAGTACTTC. Translation gives CASSHSQGLAKETQYF.

This clonotype came up a few times. The chain is built from TRBV6-1 and TRBJ2-1; D may be TRBD2 (5 bases). The J call may be mistaken, given a closer DNA end match to TRBJ2-7. Germline V CDR1 and CDR2: MNHNS, SASEGT. CDR3 length: 16 residues. CDR3 sequence reads: CASSEGDGSDSYEQYF. Here the CDR3 DNA reads TGTGCCAGCAGTGAAGGAGATGGTAGCGACTCCTACGAGCAGTACTTC.

The rearrangement links TRBV6-1 to TRBJ2-4, with TRBD1 identical over 8 bases. J lost 9 bases, V lost 4 bases, and 11 bases had no gene match. CDR3 length: 15 residues. The germline V gene has CDR1 MNHNS and CDR2 SASEGT. CDR3 in DNA: TGTGCCAGCAGTGGAGCTGGACAGGGCTCCGGCATTCAGTACTTC. Its translation is CASSGAGQGSGIQYF.

This clonotype is judged medium-sized. This chain links TRBV7-2 with TRBJ2-3, with D tentatively TRBD2 (6 bases). The germline gives CDR1 SGHTA, CDR2 FQGNSA. The CDR3 covers 15 residues. Trimming stripped 4 bases from V and 7 bases from J, with 18 bases between. This CDR3 reads CASSSLSGPTYTQYF. DNA for the CDR3: TGTGCCAGCAGCTCCCTCAGCGGGCCCACCTATACGCAGTATTTT.